These T cell receptor beta chains were read from a single sample in a study of long-term antiretroviral therapy in people with HIV. The method was immunoSEQ multiplex PCR; TCRdb's version includes in-frame clones alone and lacks a portion of them. The sample has roughly 38,000 clones, about 80% seen once. This specimen was unsorted PBMCs, taken 3.4 years after starting antiretroviral therapy. Receptors were obtained from a man aged 25 to 40 with HIV. Each CDR3 is given with its conserved first and last residue. A D gene is named only where the DNA matches it firmly. A clone size is listed for some rows: how often the clone was seen (once, few, many), or a class if it is expanded.

J gene	D gene	clone size	V gene	CDR3 DNA	CDR3 protein
TRBJ1-1	NA	medium-sized	TRBV5-6	TGTGCCAGCAGCTTCGGCCGTCACACTGAAGCTTTCTTT	CASSFGRHTEAFF
TRBJ2-7	TRBD1	NA	TRBV4-2	TGTGCCAGCAGCCAAGAGAGCCGGGACAGGGAGTACGAGCAGTACTTC	CASSQESRDREYEQYF
TRBJ1-2	TRBD1	NA	TRBV2	TGTGCCAGCAGGCTGACAGGGGATGGCTACACCTTC	CASRLTGDGYTF
TRBJ2-5	NA	NA	TRBV7-2	TGTGCCAGCAGCTTTTCCTGGGGGTCCCAAGAGACCCAGTACTTC	CASSFSWGSQETQYF
TRBJ2-7	TRBD1	NA	TRBV29-1	TGCAGCGCTTACCGGGACAGCTACGAGCAGTACTTC	CSAYRDSYEQYF
TRBJ1-5	TRBD1	NA	TRBV6-5	TGTGCCAGCAGTGCTCAGGGGGCAGGTCAGCCCCAGCATTTT	CASSAQGAGQPQHF
TRBJ2-2	NA	few	TRBV29-1	TGCAGCGTTGACTGGATGGGGACCGGGGAGCTGTTTTTT	CSVDWMGTGELFF
TRBJ1-1	NA	NA	TRBV28	TGTGCCAGCAGTTCTCAAGTAGGGGGCACTGAAGCTTTCTTT	CASSSQVGGTEAFF
TRBJ2-3	TRBD2	NA	TRBV10-2	TGCGCCAGCAGTATACTAGCGAGAAAATCCGATACGCAGTATTTT	CASSILARKSDTQYF
TRBJ1-2	NA	few	TRBV27	TGTGCCAGCCGATCTCGCCACTATGGCTACACCTTC	CASRSRHYGYTF
TRBJ1-1	NA	NA	TRBV4-3	TGCGCCAGCAGCCGTCCCGGGGTTAGGGGAACTGAAGCTTTCTTT	CASSRPGVRGTEAFF
TRBJ2-1	TRBD2	NA	TRBV27	TGTGCCAGCAGTCCCAGTGGGCTAGCGGGAGACAATGAGCAGTTCTTC	CASSPSGLAGDNEQFF
TRBJ1-1	NA	NA	TRBV28	TGTGCCACCAACTCGCACGAGCTTATGAACACTGAAGCTTTCTTT	CATNSHELMNTEAFF
TRBJ2-1	NA	once	TRBV15	TGTGCCACCAGCAGAGAAAGGGGCGATGAGCAGTTCTTC	CATSRERGDEQFF
TRBJ2-2	NA	few	TRBV4-3	TGCGCCAGCAGCCCGTATAACACCGGGGAGCTGTTTTTT	CASSPYNTGELFF
TRBJ1-5	NA	NA	TRBV30	TGTGCCTGGAATAAGGACAGTAGCAATCAGCCCCAGCATTTT	CAWNKDSSNQPQHF
TRBJ2-7	NA	few	TRBV6-5	TGTGCCAGCGGACACGGAGTCTACGAGCAGTACTTC	CASGHGVYEQYF
TRBJ1-1	NA	NA	TRBV28	TGTGCCAGCAATTTGGGGTCCTCGGGGATGAACACTGAAGCTTTCTTT	CASNLGSSGMNTEAFF
TRBJ2-7	TRBD2	NA	TRBV28	TGTGCCAGCAGTTTCCCAGCGGGAGTTTCCTACGAGCAGTACTTC	CASSFPAGVSYEQYF
TRBJ2-7	TRBD1	NA	TRBV11-2	TGTGCCAGCAGCTTAGGACAGGGTCGTTCCTACGAGCAGTACTTC	CASSLGQGRSYEQYF
TRBJ1-1	NA	NA	TRBV6-4	TGTGCCAGCAGTGACGTTGGGGAACCGATGAACACTGAAGCTTTCTTT	CASSDVGEPMNTEAFF
TRBJ2-5	TRBD2	NA	TRBV27	TGTGCCAGCAGTCCCACGACTAGCTATGAGACCCAGTACTTC	CASSPTTSYETQYF
TRBJ2-1	NA	NA	TRBV2	TGTGCCAGCAGGGGGGACCACAATGAGCAGTTCTTC	CASRGDHNEQFF
TRBJ1-1	NA	NA	TRBV11-2	TGTGCCAGCAGCTCGCGATATAAAGCTTTCTTT	CASSSRYKAFF
TRBJ1-2	NA	NA	TRBV7-2	TGTGCCAGCAGCTTAAGCGTTAACTATGGCTACACCTTC	CASSLSVNYGYTF
TRBJ2-1	NA	NA	TRBV11-2	TGTGCCAGCAGCCGAACAGGGTACAATGAGCAGTTCTTC	CASSRTGYNEQFF
TRBJ1-2	NA	few	TRBV5-1	TGCGCCAGCAGCTTGGGTGCTGGGGGCTACACCTTC	CASSLGAGGYTF
TRBJ2-1	TRBD2	NA	TRBV28	TGTGCCAGCAGTTTATTAGGGGGGACTAGTTTCTTC	CASSLLGGTSFF
TRBJ2-1	NA	once	TRBV25-1	TGTGCCAGCAGCACAGCTAGCTCCTACAATGAGCAGTTCTTC	CASSTASSYNEQFF
TRBJ2-5	TRBD2	NA	TRBV18	TGTGCCAGCTCACCGTATGAGCGGGACCAGTACTTC	CASSPYERDQYF
TRBJ2-7	TRBD2	NA	TRBV7-9	TGTGCCAGCAGCCGACTAGCGGAGGAGCAGTACTTC	CASSRLAEEQYF
TRBJ1-2	NA	few	TRBV19	TGTGCCAGTACCCTCGGGGGAGGCAGGCGGCAAGGCTACACCTTC	CASTLGGGRRQGYTF
TRBJ2-7	NA	NA	TRBV4-1	TGCGCCAGCAGCCGGGGGGAGACAGGGAATTTAGCCTACGAGCAGTACTTC	CASSRGETGNLAYEQYF
TRBJ2-2	NA	few	TRBV7-2	TGTGCCAGCAGCTTGGGGGTAGGGTTGAGCACCGGGGAGCTGTTTTTT	CASSLGVGLSTGELFF
TRBJ2-7	NA	NA	TRBV6-1	TGTGCCAGTAACATAGCGTTTACCTACGAGCAGTACTTC	CASNIAFTYEQYF
TRBJ1-4	TRBD1	NA	TRBV29-1	TGCAGTGGGACAGGGGGCTCCTTTAATGAAAAACTGTTTTTT	CSGTGGSFNEKLFF
TRBJ2-1	TRBD1	NA	TRBV30	TGTGCCGGGGGACAGGGCGTAGAGCAGTTCTTC	CAGGQGVEQFF
TRBJ2-1	NA	NA	TRBV2	TGTGCCAGCAGTGAGAGAGCCCGCAGGGGTGGTGAGCAGTTCTTC	CASSERARRGGEQFF
TRBJ1-1	TRBD1	NA	TRBV29-1	TGCAGCGCCCGGGACAGGAACACTGAAGCTTTCTTT	CSARDRNTEAFF
TRBJ2-7	TRBD2	NA	TRBV25-1	TGTGCCAGCAGTCCGGGACTAGCGGCCTACGAGCAGTACTTC	CASSPGLAAYEQYF
TRBJ1-2	NA	NA	TRBV5-1	TGCGCCAGCAGCCAAAGGGCCTCGGGGGGCTATGGCTACACCTTC	CASSQRASGGYGYTF
TRBJ2-7	TRBD1	few	TRBV5-6	TGTGCCAGCAGCTTGAGAGGGGGCAGCTCCTACGAGCAGTACTTC	CASSLRGGSSYEQYF
TRBJ2-7	NA	NA	TRBV6-5	TGTGCCAGCAGTTACTCGGAGGTTGGGGCCTACGAGCAGTACTTC	CASSYSEVGAYEQYF
TRBJ1-2	TRBD1	NA	TRBV18	TGTGCCAGCTCACCACTTCCCGGACAGGGCAAATATAACTATGGCTACACCTTC	CASSPLPGQGKYNYGYTF
TRBJ1-1	NA	NA	TRBV5-4	TGTGCCAGCACTACTGAAGCGACGAAAAGGGTTTTCTTCTTT	CASTTEATKRVFFF
TRBJ2-6	NA	NA	TRBV19	TGTGCCAGTAGTGACATCTCTGGGGCCAACGTCCTGACTTTC	CASSDISGANVLTF
TRBJ1-1	NA	NA	TRBV29-1	TGCAGCGTTGTTCACGTGGGCGGCACTGAAGCTTTCTTT	CSVVHVGGTEAFF
TRBJ2-7	TRBD2	NA	TRBV29-1	TGCAGCGCCGGGGAGGGCATCGACGAGCAGTACTTC	CSAGEGIDEQYF
TRBJ1-2	NA	NA	TRBV9	TGTGCCAGCAGCGTAGATCGAAGTTATGGCTACACCTTC	CASSVDRSYGYTF
TRBJ2-7	TRBD2	once	TRBV27	TGTGCCAGCAGTTCACTAGCGGGGAGAATCTACGAGCAGTACTTC	CASSSLAGRIYEQYF
TRBJ1-2	NA	NA	TRBV7-9	TGTGCCAGCAGCTTAGGTCTCGAGGATGGCTACACCTTC	CASSLGLEDGYTF
TRBJ2-7	NA	NA	TRBV7-2	TGTGCCAGCAGCTTAGGATCCTTACGTGAGCAGTACTTC	CASSLGSLREQYF
TRBJ2-1	TRBD2	NA	TRBV4-1	TGCGCCAGCAGCCAAGCCGGGACTAGGGTTCTTGCTGAGCAGTTCTTC	CASSQAGTRVLAEQFF
TRBJ1-4	NA	NA	TRBV7-2	TGTGCCAGCAGCTTCAGTAATGAAAAACTGTTTTTT	CASSFSNEKLFF
TRBJ2-2	NA	NA	TRBV1	TGCACCAGCAGCCAAGACGGACTAGCGGGAGAGGCCGGGGAGCTGTTTTTT	CTSSQDGLAGEAGELFF
TRBJ2-3	NA	NA	TRBV7-9	TGTGCCAGCAGCTTACCATGGTACATAGGAGATACGCAGTATTTT	CASSLPWYIGDTQYF
TRBJ1-2	NA	NA	TRBV6-1	TGTGCCAGCACCTGGACGGGCTATGGCTACACCTTC	CASTWTGYGYTF
TRBJ1-2	NA	NA	TRBV14	TGTGCCAGCAGCCAGATCGACATCTCGGGCTACACCTTC	CASSQIDISGYTF
TRBJ2-7	TRBD2	NA	TRBV28	TGTGCCAGCAGTCTGTCTAGCGGGAGGGGGTACGAGCAGTACTTC	CASSLSSGRGYEQYF
TRBJ1-2	NA	once	TRBV6-5	TGTGCCAGCAGTTACAGGGTGTTCGACTATGGCTACACCTTC	CASSYRVFDYGYTF